This TCR beta chain was sequenced during a study of cytomegalovirus exposure and HLA in healthy donors. As regards this clone: No antigen is known for it.

Trimming took off 0 bases at V and 4 bases at J, with 7 bases between the two ends. Germline values: CDR1 MNHEY, CDR2 SMNVEV (reference sequence). The CDR3 spans 13 residues. Study-wide points: A later analysis linked a missense variant in DCLRE1C to the trimming of TCR beta V and J genes.

The PCR ran on 60 Vbeta and 13 Jbeta primers. Method: immunoSEQ multiplex PCR; TCRdb's copy keeps in-frame clones and lacks some. The sample records approximately 200,000 clones, around 74% being singletons. The chain couples TRBV27 to TRBJ2-7, with D maybe TRBD2 (5 bases). What was sequenced was PBMCs. This receptor was obtained from a girl aged 10 to 17 in good health and CMV-seropositive. CDR3 in DNA: TGTGCCAGCAGTTTATCTTCGGGGTACGAGCAGTACTTC. Amino acids: CASSLSSGYEQYF.